This T cell receptor (beta chain) was retrieved from a study of cytomegalovirus exposure and HLA in healthy donors. Study findings and constraints: Most TCRs appeared rarely, but some public TCRs recurred in many donors. Upon later analysis, HLA-associated TCR beta chains proved more clonally expanded than other, equally common chains. By a later analysis, the bulk of CMV-associated TCR beta chains appeared HLA-restricted.

Germline CDR1 SGHKS, CDR2 YYEKEE (reference sequence). The CDR3 has 15 amino acids. V shed 4 bases, J shed 3 bases, and the junction held 6 bases outside the gene matches. There are a few counts of this clone. Its specificity is not known. Primers: 60 Vbeta forward and 13 Jbeta reverse. Clones were sequenced by immunoSEQ multiplex PCR, and TCRdb holds only the in-frame ones, with some missing. The sample has 95,000 to 150,000 clones, around 80% seen once. Sequencing was done on a sample of PBMCs. This clonotype originated in a female donor in good health and CMV-seronegative. The rearrangement uses TRBV5-5 and TRBJ1-1; 10 positions agree with TRBD1. The CDR3 DNA is TGTGCCAGCAGCAAATGGGGGACAGGGGACACTGAAGCTTTCTTT. Its protein product is CASSKWGTGDTEAFF.